A selection of T cell receptor beta chains follows, all from one sample in a study of cytomegalovirus exposure and HLA in healthy donors. TCRdb's table, derived via immunoSEQ multiplex PCR, lists solely in-frame clones and lacks some. The top ten clones hold about a sixth of a sample with 150,000 to 200,000 clones, about 85% of them seen once. The sample taken for sequencing was PBMCs. The receptors here all came from a man aged 18 to 29 in good health and CMV-seropositive. CDR3s include the opening cysteine and the closing phenylalanine or tryptophan. The D gene is left open where the match is weak. Clone size is stated in some rows and not others, as once, few, many or a class when expanded.

d_call: NA; v_call: TRBV30; clone_size: NA; j_call: TRBJ1-1; cdr3_nt: TGTGCCTGGACCCACACATTAAACACTGAAGCTTTCTTT; cdr3_aa: CAWTHTLNTEAFF
d_call: NA; v_call: TRBV28; clone_size: NA; j_call: TRBJ2-7; cdr3_nt: TGTGCCAGCAGTTTAGAGGGTGCGGTCTACGAGCAGTACTTC; cdr3_aa: CASSLEGAVYEQYF
d_call: NA; v_call: TRBV27; clone_size: NA; j_call: TRBJ1-1; cdr3_nt: TGTGCCAGCAGTTTGCAAAGGAGGGGGAACACTGAAGCTTTCTTT; cdr3_aa: CASSLQRRGNTEAFF
d_call: TRBD2; v_call: TRBV28; clone_size: NA; j_call: TRBJ2-3; cdr3_nt: TGTGCCAGCCGCGGGACTAGCGGGGGGTGGGCAGATACGCAGTATTTT; cdr3_aa: CASRGTSGGWADTQYF
d_call: NA; v_call: TRBV7-9; clone_size: NA; j_call: TRBJ1-2; cdr3_nt: TGTGCCAGCAGCTTAGGAGGGGGTGCCTACTATGGCTACACCTTC; cdr3_aa: CASSLGGGAYYGYTF
d_call: NA; v_call: TRBV6-5; clone_size: NA; j_call: TRBJ1-2; cdr3_nt: TGTGCCAGGGGGGCCCTCCTTAACTATGGCTACACCTTC; cdr3_aa: CARGALLNYGYTF
d_call: TRBD1; v_call: TRBV11-2; clone_size: NA; j_call: TRBJ2-7; cdr3_nt: TGTGCCAGCAGCCAAAGGACAGGTTTCGACGAGCAGTACTTC; cdr3_aa: CASSQRTGFDEQYF
d_call: NA; v_call: TRBV20-1; clone_size: NA; j_call: TRBJ2-5; cdr3_nt: TGCAGTGCTCAGCTTGGGGAGGCCCAGTACTTC; cdr3_aa: CSAQLGEAQYF
d_call: TRBD2; v_call: TRBV7-8; clone_size: NA; j_call: TRBJ2-5; cdr3_nt: TGTGCCAGCAGCCCAACGCCCTTAGCGGGAACAAAAGAGACCCAGTACTTC; cdr3_aa: CASSPTPLAGTKETQYF
d_call: NA; v_call: TRBV10-1; clone_size: once; j_call: TRBJ2-7; cdr3_nt: TGCGCCAGCTCCGGGGAAACCTACGAGCAGTACTTC; cdr3_aa: CASSGETYEQYF
d_call: NA; v_call: TRBV9; clone_size: NA; j_call: TRBJ2-1; cdr3_nt: TGTGCCAGCAGCGTAGATTCCGGGGTTGATGAGCAGTTCTTC; cdr3_aa: CASSVDSGVDEQFF
d_call: NA; v_call: TRBV2; clone_size: NA; j_call: TRBJ1-1; cdr3_nt: TGTGCCAGCACAAAACTGGGACAGAACACTGAAGCTTTCTTT; cdr3_aa: CASTKLGQNTEAFF
d_call: TRBD2; v_call: TRBV4-1; clone_size: NA; j_call: TRBJ2-1; cdr3_nt: TGCGCCAGCAGCCAAGGTCGTCGGACTAGCGGGGATTATGAGCAGTTCTTC; cdr3_aa: CASSQGRRTSGDYEQFF
d_call: NA; v_call: TRBV7-9; clone_size: NA; j_call: TRBJ1-3; cdr3_nt: TGTGCCAGCAGCCGGGCGGGGGTCTCTGGAAACACCATATATTTT; cdr3_aa: CASSRAGVSGNTIYF
d_call: NA; v_call: TRBV30; clone_size: NA; j_call: TRBJ1-4; cdr3_nt: TGTGCCTGCTCTCCCGGGGGGGCTTGGACAACTAATGAAAAACTGTTTTTT; cdr3_aa: CACSPGGAWTTNEKLFF
d_call: NA; v_call: TRBV5-1; clone_size: NA; j_call: TRBJ2-5; cdr3_nt: TGCGCCAGCAAGTGGGCCTCAAATGAAGGGACCCAGTACTTC; cdr3_aa: CASKWASNEGTQYF
d_call: NA; v_call: TRBV27; clone_size: NA; j_call: TRBJ1-1; cdr3_nt: TGTGCCAGCAGTCACAACCAGGGCGGGCGGGGGAACACTGAAGCTTTCTTT; cdr3_aa: CASSHNQGGRGNTEAFF
d_call: TRBD2; v_call: TRBV27; clone_size: NA; j_call: TRBJ2-7; cdr3_nt: TGTGCCAGCAGTTCCAGGACTAGCGGGAGATCCACCGGCGAGCAGTACTTC; cdr3_aa: CASSSRTSGRSTGEQYF
d_call: NA; v_call: TRBV27; clone_size: NA; j_call: TRBJ1-1; cdr3_nt: TGTGCCAGCAGTTCCACAGGCCCCCCAGGGAACACTGAAGCTTTCTTT; cdr3_aa: CASSSTGPPGNTEAFF
d_call: TRBD1; v_call: TRBV7-6; clone_size: once; j_call: TRBJ2-5; cdr3_nt: TGTGCCAGCAGCTCCACAGGGGGCCTAGAGACCCAGTACTTC; cdr3_aa: CASSSTGGLETQYF
d_call: NA; v_call: TRBV28; clone_size: NA; j_call: TRBJ1-2; cdr3_nt: TGTGCCAGTAAGCCGGTGGACTATGGCTACACCTTC; cdr3_aa: CASKPVDYGYTF
d_call: TRBD2; v_call: TRBV5-4; clone_size: NA; j_call: TRBJ2-1; cdr3_nt: TGTGCCAGCAGCTTGGATGCGGGAGTGGGTAATGAGCAGTTCTTC; cdr3_aa: CASSLDAGVGNEQFF
d_call: NA; v_call: TRBV30; clone_size: NA; j_call: TRBJ1-2; cdr3_nt: TGTGCCTGGAGCCGGACATTGTCGGCCTACACCTTC; cdr3_aa: CAWSRTLSAYTF
d_call: NA; v_call: TRBV28; clone_size: NA; j_call: TRBJ1-2; cdr3_nt: TGTGCCAGCAGTCCAAACAAGTATGGCTACACCTTC; cdr3_aa: CASSPNKYGYTF
d_call: TRBD1; v_call: TRBV5-1; clone_size: NA; j_call: TRBJ1-2; cdr3_nt: TGCGCCAGCAGCTTTGGGACAGGGGGGAGCTATGGCTACACCTTC; cdr3_aa: CASSFGTGGSYGYTF
d_call: NA; v_call: TRBV6-5; clone_size: once; j_call: TRBJ2-1; cdr3_nt: TGTGCCAGCAGTTCAAGGGGTTCCTACAATGAGCAGTTCTTC; cdr3_aa: CASSSRGSYNEQFF
d_call: TRBD1; v_call: TRBV2; clone_size: NA; j_call: TRBJ2-2; cdr3_nt: TGTGCCAGTGAGGGGACAGGGAACACCGGGGAGCTGTTTTTT; cdr3_aa: CASEGTGNTGELFF
d_call: TRBD1; v_call: TRBV27; clone_size: once; j_call: TRBJ2-7; cdr3_nt: TGTGCCAGCAGGAGGACAGGGAGCTCCTACGAGCAGTACTTC; cdr3_aa: CASRRTGSSYEQYF
d_call: NA; v_call: TRBV7-7; clone_size: NA; j_call: TRBJ2-2; cdr3_nt: TGTGCTAGCAGTGTGCAGGGAGGTGGTAACACCGGGGAGCTGTTTTTT; cdr3_aa: CASSVQGGGNTGELFF
d_call: NA; v_call: TRBV5-1; clone_size: NA; j_call: TRBJ1-3; cdr3_nt: TGCGCCAGCAGCTTTCAGGGATCTGGAAACACCATATATTTT; cdr3_aa: CASSFQGSGNTIYF
d_call: NA; v_call: TRBV13; clone_size: NA; j_call: TRBJ2-1; cdr3_nt: TGTGCCAGCAGCTTAGGGGGGGCAGGCTACAATGAGCAGTTCTTC; cdr3_aa: CASSLGGAGYNEQFF
d_call: NA; v_call: TRBV6-1; clone_size: NA; j_call: TRBJ2-3; cdr3_nt: TGTGCCACCTATCTAACAGGCACAGATACGCAGTATTTT; cdr3_aa: CATYLTGTDTQYF